These 12 T cell receptor beta chains originate from one sample sequenced in a study of cytomegalovirus exposure and HLA in healthy donors. The table came from immunoSEQ multiplex PCR; TCRdb's copy has only in-frame clones and leaves some out. Of about 220,000 clones in the sample, 90% to 95% are singletons; the top ten hold around 1.1%. Material for sequencing was PBMCs. These receptors came from a woman aged 18-29 years in good health and CMV-seronegative.

This chain joins TRBV11-2 and TRBJ2-7; 7 bases agree with TRBD1. Germline-derived CDR1 and CDR2 are SGHAT and FQNNGV. The CDR3 totals 14 residues. V shed 4 bases, J shed 6 bases, and the junction held 9 bases outside the gene matches. CDR3 in DNA: TGTGCCAGCAGCTCCCGGCAGGGGGAAGGCGAGCAGTACTTC. The encoded protein is CASSSRQGEGEQYF.

As DNA, the CDR3 is TGCAGCGTATCAGGGGCCAACACTGAAGCTTTCTTT. The encoded protein is CSVSGANTEAFF. The rearrangement joins TRBV29-1 to TRBJ1-1, with D possibly being TRBD1 (6 bases). CDR3 size: 12 residues. V was cut by 6 bases and J by 2 bases, with 10 bases left in between. The germline CDR1 and CDR2 sequences are SQVTM and ANQGSEA. Looking up the rest from reference TRBV29-1 and TRBJ1-1 gives the full variable domain: SAVISQKPSRDICQRGTSLTIQCQVDSQVTMMFWYRQQPGQSLTLIATANQGSEATYESGFVIDKFPISRPNLTFSTLTVSNMSPEDSSIYLCSVSGANTEAFFGQGTRLTVV.

The chain carries TRBV7-7 and TRBJ2-1, with TRBD2 identical over 7 bases. The CDR3 has 14 amino acids. V lost 7 bases and J lost 9; bases outside the gene matches: 12. Germline lookup yields CDR1 SSHAT and CDR2 FNYEAQ (reference sequence). The DNA of the CDR3 is TGTGCCAGCACCCCCGGGGGGTCGGTCGGTGAGCAGTTCTTC. This translates into CASTPGGSVGEQFF. The variable domain in full, with the rest retrieved from reference TRBV7-7 and TRBJ2-1, is GAGVSQSPRYKVTKRGQDVTLRCDPISSHATLYWYQQALGQGPEFLTYFNYEAQPDKSGLPSDRFSAERPEGSISTLTIQRTEQRDSAMYRCASTPGGSVGEQFFGPGTRLTVL.

V usage is TRBV7-9 and J usage is TRBJ2-7; D perhaps matches TRBD2 (6 bases). CDR1 is SEHNR and CDR2 is FQNEAQ in the germline V gene (reference sequence). V lost 1 base to trimming and J lost 2 bases, with 9 bases between them. The CDR3 sequence is 14 residues long. The CDR3 sequence is CASSLDGSTYEQYF. Here the CDR3 DNA reads TGTGCCAGCAGCTTAGACGGGAGTACCTACGAGCAGTACTTC.

The chain is built from TRBV6-1 and TRBJ1-3; tentative D call: TRBD1 (6 bases). Trimming stripped 8 bases from V and 0 bases from J, with 8 bases between. CDR1 is MNHNS and CDR2 is SASEGT in the germline V gene. CDR3 length: 13 residues. The CDR3 sequence is CASDRPSGNTIYF. The CDR3 bases are TGTGCCAGCGACAGGCCCTCTGGAAACACCATATATTTT.

The rearrangement uses TRBV5-5 and TRBJ1-5, with TRBD1 identical over 10 bases. In germline, CDR1 is SGHKS, CDR2 YYEKEE (reference sequence). V lost 3 bases, J lost 7 bases, and 7 bases stayed unmatched. CDR3 length: 15 residues. The CDR3 is CASSSIQGQGQPQHF. As DNA, the CDR3 is TGTGCCAGCAGCTCGATACAGGGACAGGGGCAGCCCCAGCATTTT.

This rearrangement joins TRBV13 to TRBJ2-3; 9 bases fit TRBD2. The CDR3 has 16 residues. The trim removed 5 bases at V and 0 bases at J, leaving 6 bases unmatched. Germline V gives CDR1 PRHDT, CDR2 FYEKMQ (reference sequence). The CDR3 is CASSPLTSGSTDTQYF. Here the CDR3 DNA reads TGTGCCAGCAGCCCCCTAACTAGCGGGAGCACAGATACGCAGTATTTT.

The gene calls are TRBV6-1 and TRBJ2-5; D perhaps matches TRBD2 (5 bases). The germline V gene has CDR1 MNHNS and CDR2 SASEGT. With 1 base removed from V and 5 bases from J, the gap between germline ends came to 8 bases. This CDR3 spans 13 amino acids. CDR3 nucleotides: TGTGCCAGCAGTGAAGGGTGGGAGGAGACCCAGTACTTC. It specifies CASSEGWEETQYF.

The count of this clone is one. V and J are TRBV7-9 and TRBJ1-2; D call uncertain. V was trimmed by 6 bases and J by 1 base, leaving 18 bases between them. The CDR3 is made up of 16 amino acids. CDR1 is SEHNR, CDR2 FQNEAQ, per germline (reference sequence). The CDR3 DNA reads as TGTGCCAGCAGTTCGGCGGGGTTTGGGGTTAACTATGGCTACACCTTC. Its protein is CASSSAGFGVNYGYTF. Complete variable domain (other parts from reference TRBV7-9 and TRBJ1-2): DTGVSQNPRHKITKRGQNVTFRCDPISEHNRLYWYRQTLGQGPEFLTYFQNEAQLEKSRLLSDRFSAERPKGSFSTLEIQRTEQGDSAMYLCASSSAGFGVNYGYTFGSGTRLTVV.

The count of this clone is one. This chain connects TRBV28 to TRBJ1-1; D is ambiguous. The CDR3 loop spans 14 amino acids. V was cut by 2 bases and J by 3 bases, with 10 bases left in between. Germline CDR1 and CDR2: MDHEN and SYDVKM. The CDR3 nucleotides are TGTGCCAGCAGTTTAATCCGGGTAGACACTGAAGCTTTCTTT. This translates into CASSLIRVDTEAFF.

This clone was detected only a few times. The chain carries TRBV28 and TRBJ1-2; 10 bases are a match to TRBD1. Germline CDR1 MDHEN, CDR2 SYDVKM. The V segment lost 5 bases and the J segment 6 bases; nucleotides outside the gene matches: 9. CDR3 size: 15 residues. CDR3 bases: TGTGCCAGCAGTCCTTCGGACAGGGGGAGGGATGGCTACACCTTC. Residues: CASSPSDRGRDGYTF.

The chain uses TRBV4-1 and TRBJ1-1, with D possibly TRBD1 on 6 matching bases. Germline CDR1 is MGHRA and CDR2 is YSYEKL. CDR3 length equals 14 residues. Trimming left V 4 bases short and J 6 bases short, with 15 bases between. This CDR3 reads CASSRTTGFPEAFF. CDR3 sequence (DNA): TGCGCCAGCAGCCGAACAACAGGGTTTCCTGAAGCTTTCTTT.